The 31 T cell receptor beta chains listed next were all sequenced from one sample in a study of blood T cell repertoires in COVID-19. The repertoire was sequenced with immunoSEQ multiplex PCR; TCRdb's copy has only in-frame clones and lacks some. The repertoire holds 70,000 or so clones, with roughly 80% as singletons. The sample comprised peripheral blood. These receptor sequences come from a man between 60 and 70 years old with acute or convalescent COVID-19.

V usage is TRBV6-4 and J usage is TRBJ1-4; a weak D match, TRBD1 (5 bases). Germline CDR1 and CDR2: MRHNA and SNTAGT. This CDR3 comprises 16 residues. With 2 bases removed from V and 5 bases from J, the gap between germline ends came to 15 bases. CDR3 residues: CASSDVVGTRNEKLFF. The CDR3 DNA is TGTGCCAGCAGTGACGTGGTCGGGACTCGCAATGAAAAACTGTTTTTT.

This clone was detected a few times. The V gene is TRBV7-8, the J gene TRBJ2-2; D not resolved. V was shortened by 1 base and J by 3 bases, with 9 bases between the two germline ends. Germline CDR1 and CDR2: SGHVS and FQNEAQ. This CDR3 is built from 15 residues. CDR3 sequence: CASSLGQAYTGELFF. The DNA for the CDR3 is TGTGCCAGCAGCTTAGGGCAGGCCTACACCGGGGAGCTGTTTTTT.

V gene TRBV11-3 combines with J gene TRBJ2-1, with TRBD2 as a possible D gene (5 bases). The CDR3 has 15 residues. The ends were cut back, 1 base at V and 0 bases at J, with 7 bases in the middle. Germline values: CDR1 SGHNT, CDR2 YENEEA. Written as DNA, the CDR3 is TGTGCCAGCAGCTTAGGAGGGAGCTCCTACAATGAGCAGTTCTTC. It yields the protein CASSLGGSSYNEQFF.

This clone was counted only a few times. Here the CDR3 reads CASSTGRTWDSPLHF. The CDR3 DNA reads as TGTGCCAGTAGTACCGGACGGACTTGGGATTCACCCCTCCACTTT. The chain is built from TRBV19 and TRBJ1-6, with D uncertain. The CDR3 consists of 15 residues. The V end lost 4 bases, the J end lost 8 bases, and 15 bases lay between the germline ends. CDR1 LNHDA and CDR2 SQIVND come from the germline V gene (reference sequence).

The chain uses TRBV6-2 or TRBV6-3 and TRBJ1-1, with 7 bases aligning to TRBD1. Losses at the gene ends were 5 bases for V and 4 bases for J; bases not matched to a gene: 4. Germline CDR1 MNHEY, CDR2 SVGEGT. This CDR3 has 13 amino acids. CDR3 bases: TGTGCCAGCAGTACCACAGGGGCCACTGAAGCTTTCTTT. This sequence encodes CASSTTGATEAFF.

The chain couples TRBV14 to TRBJ2-1; 13 bases are a match to TRBD2. The CDR3 contains 17 residues. With 1 base clipped from V and 4 bases from J, the junction kept 4 bases outside the gene matches. Germline CDR1 reads SGHDN; CDR2 reads FVKESK. The CDR3 region is CASSQAGTSGAYNEQFF. The CDR3 DNA is TGTGCCAGCAGCCAAGCCGGGACTAGCGGGGCTTACAATGAGCAGTTCTTC.

The chain uses TRBV5-1 and TRBJ2-2; possibly TRBD2 for D (5 bases). CDR1 SGHRS and CDR2 YFSETQ come from the germline V gene. The CDR3 runs 16 residues. The V and J ends lost 1 base and 5 bases respectively, with 15 bases between them. CDR3 DNA: TGCGCCAGCAGCTTGAGGACGTACGGAGGAACCGGGGAGCTGTTTTTT. Its translation: CASSLRTYGGTGELFF.

The V and J genes are TRBV25-1 and TRBJ1-2, with a possible D match to TRBD1 (5 bases). The length of the CDR3 is 17 residues. Germline V gene sequence: CDR1 MGHDK, CDR2 SYGVNS. The V end was cut by 1 base, the J end by 4 bases, with 19 bases between. The CDR3 DNA sequence: TGTGCCAGCAGTGAATCCCTGGGTTGGGCAGGGTCCTATGGCTACACCTTC. It yields the protein CASSESLGWAGSYGYTF.

This clone occurred once. The chain links TRBV5-4 to TRBJ1-1; 11 bases fit TRBD1. V was pared by 4 bases and J by 5 bases, with 10 bases of the junction left unmatched. This CDR3 is 16 amino acids long. Germline CDR1 SGHNT, CDR2 YYREEE (reference sequence). This chain's CDR3 is CASSRDRGFSETEAFF. CDR3 nucleotide sequence: TGTGCCAGCAGCCGGGACAGGGGGTTTTCGGAGACTGAAGCTTTCTTT.

This rearrangement joins TRBV27 to TRBJ1-6; D is unclear. V was cut by 1 base and J by 9 bases, with 7 bases left in between. Germline V gene lookup returns CDR1 MNHEY and CDR2 SMNVEV (reference sequence). The CDR3 runs to 13 residues. The CDR3: CASSLLPGSPLHF. The CDR3 DNA reads as TGTGCCAGCAGTTTATTACCAGGTTCACCCCTCCACTTT.

The chain employs TRBV29-1 and TRBJ1-2, with D tentatively TRBD1 (5 bases). Deletions cut 4 bases from V and 5 bases from J, with 14 bases between. The length of the CDR3 is 13 residues. The V gene's germline CDR1 is SQVTM and CDR2 ANQGSEA. CDR3 sequence reads: CSVAEYSGYGYTF. CDR3 nucleotide sequence: TGCAGCGTTGCAGAGTATTCAGGGTATGGCTACACCTTC.

The V gene is TRBV9, the J gene TRBJ2-7; weak D call: TRBD1 (7 bases). Germline lookup yields CDR1 SGDLS and CDR2 YYNGEE. The CDR3 has 15 residues. Trimming cost V 4 bases and J 1 base, with 15 bases left between them. The CDR3 region is CASSPQGGSSYEQYF. CDR3 sequence (DNA): TGTGCCAGCAGCCCCCAGGGGGGTTCATCCTACGAGCAGTACTTC.

The chain employs TRBV19 and TRBJ2-7; D unclear. Germline loops: CDR1 LNHDA, CDR2 SQIVND (reference sequence). This CDR3 is built from 13 residues. With 0 bases removed from V and 4 bases from J, the gap between germline ends came to 7 bases. CDR3 amino acids: CASSIDPEYEQYF. The CDR3 DNA reads as TGTGCCAGTAGTATAGATCCGGAGTACGAGCAGTACTTC. Complete variable domain (other parts from reference TRBV19 and TRBJ2-7): DGGITQSPKYLFRKEGQNVTLSCEQNLNHDAMYWYRQDPGQGLRLIYYSQIVNDFQKGDIAEGYSVSREKKESFPLTVTSAQKNPTAFYLCASSIDPEYEQYFGPGTRLTVT.

Turning to this clone: The same CDR3 can be traced to other DNA sequences in this sample. The chain joins TRBV7-9 to TRBJ1-4; no clear D. The CDR3 loop spans 16 amino acids. Germline V CDR1 and CDR2: SEHNR, FQNEAQ (reference sequence). V lost 1 base to trimming and J lost 0 bases, with 9 bases between them. CDR3 in amino acids: CASSLVSGATNEKLFF. The CDR3 nucleotides read TGTGCCAGCAGCTTAGTGTCAGGTGCAACTAATGAAAAACTGTTTTTT. The variable domain in full, completed from reference TRBV7-9 and TRBJ1-4, reads DTGVSQNPRHKITKRGQNVTFRCDPISEHNRLYWYRQTLGQGPEFLTYFQNEAQLEKSRLLSDRFSAERPKGSFSTLEIQRTEQGDSAMYLCASSLVSGATNEKLFFGSGTQLSVL.

The genes are TRBV2 and TRBJ1-2; 8 bases are shared with TRBD1. The V gene's germline CDR1 is SNHLY and CDR2 FYNNEI. Trimming cost V 9 bases and J 6 bases; bases outside gene matches: 9. This CDR3 has 13 amino acids. CDR3 amino acids: CARSRGQVDGYTF. In nucleotides, the CDR3 is TGTGCCAGATCCCGGGGACAGGTCGATGGCTACACCTTC.

There are a few counts of this clone. The rearrangement uses TRBV6-5 and TRBJ1-2; D possibly corresponds to TRBD1 (6 bases). CDR3 size: 14 residues. With 6 bases removed from V and 0 bases from J, the gap between germline ends came to 11 bases. Germline V gene lookup returns CDR1 MNHEY and CDR2 SVGAGI. CDR3 protein: CASSPGHTNYGYTF. CDR3 bases: TGTGCCAGCAGCCCGGGACATACTAACTATGGCTACACCTTC.

The rearrangement joins TRBV7-2 to TRBJ2-7; TRBD1 matches at 9 bases. Germline CDR1 and CDR2: SGHTA and FQGNSA. The junction had 8 bases not matched to a gene; V was cut back by 1 base and J by 4 bases. The CDR3 spans 16 residues. The CDR3 DNA reads as TGTGCCAGCAGCTTAGGTGGGACAGGGCTCAGATACGAGCAGTACTTC. This codes for CASSLGGTGLRYEQYF.

This chain links TRBV6-7 with TRBJ2-2; the match to TRBD2 covers 8 bases. TRBV6-7 is known as an ORF, though its function is uncertain. Germline trimming cut 2 bases from V and 6 bases from J; bases unmatched to any gene: 11. The CDR3 has 17 amino acids. CDR3 loop: CASSYPVGGESSGELFF. CDR3 nucleotide sequence: TGTGCCAGCAGTTACCCGGTCGGGGGGGAGTCCTCCGGGGAGCTGTTTTTT.

The J gene is TRBJ2-3, the V gene TRBV5-8; TRBD2 agrees at 10 bases. The CDR3 is 15 amino acids. Trimming took 1 base from V and 6 from J; bases not matched to a gene: 5. Germline-derived CDR1 and CDR2 are SGHTS and YDEGEE. As DNA, the CDR3 is TGTGCCAGCAGCTTGCAGCGGGGGGGCGTGGATACGCAGTATTTT. Its protein is CASSLQRGGVDTQYF.

The chain is built from TRBV24-1 and TRBJ2-5, with D tentatively TRBD1 (5 bases). Germline assignment: CDR1 KGHDR and CDR2 SFDVKD. The CDR3 consists of 14 residues. Trimming cost V 10 bases and J 2 bases, with 16 bases left between them. CDR3 region: CATADRRTQETQYF. The CDR3 DNA follows: TGTGCCACAGCCGACAGACGTACTCAAGAGACCCAGTACTTC.

The chain employs TRBV18 and TRBJ2-3, with D hard to call. The germline V and J ends were trimmed by 0 bases and 5 bases, with 9 bases remaining between them. The CDR3 runs to 14 residues. CDR1 and CDR2 (germline): KGHSH, LQKENI. The CDR3 sequence is CASSPPTRGDTQYF. CDR3 nucleotide sequence: TGTGCCAGCTCACCACCGACCCGAGGAGATACGCAGTATTTT.

The chain combines TRBV28 with TRBJ1-5, with D hard to call. Germline V lookup: CDR1 MDHEN, CDR2 SYDVKM. This CDR3 comprises 16 residues. With 10 bases removed from V and 3 bases from J, the gap between germline ends came to 22 bases. CDR3 sequence (DNA): TGTGCCACTGCCCTCGTTGAGGGCACGAACAATCAGCCCCAGCATTTT. It codes for CATALVEGTNNQPQHF.

The chain combines TRBV5-1 with TRBJ1-1; tentative D call: TRBD1 (5 bases). Germline lookup yields CDR1 SGHRS and CDR2 YFSETQ. The CDR3 has 14 amino acids. Between the trimmed V and J ends, which lost 7 bases and 4 bases, there was a span of 17 bases. CDR3 DNA: TGCGCCAGCCGGCTTGAGGGGACTAGCACTGAAGCTTTCTTT. It translates to CASRLEGTSTEAFF.

The genes are TRBV12-3 or TRBV12-4 and TRBJ2-5; D is undetermined. This CDR3 has 13 residues. V dropped 6 bases and J dropped 0 bases, with 8 bases sitting between them. The CDR3 protein is CASRNSYQETQYF. The CDR3 DNA is TGTGCCAGCAGGAACAGTTACCAAGAGACCCAGTACTTC.

The chain couples TRBV25-1 to TRBJ1-1, with a possible D match to TRBD1 (6 bases). Trimming pared 5 bases from V and 7 bases from J, leaving 11 bases between. Germline V lookup: CDR1 MGHDK, CDR2 SYGVNS. The CDR3 runs 12 residues. The CDR3 nucleotides are TGTGCCAGCAGTCCCGGACAGTTTGAAGCTTTCTTT. This codes for CASSPGQFEAFF.

The V gene is TRBV7-9, the J gene TRBJ2-5; 14 bases align to TRBD2. J was trimmed by 4 bases and V by 4 bases; bases with no gene match: 5. The CDR3 loop spans 16 amino acids. Looked up from germline, CDR1 is SEHNR and CDR2 is FQNEAQ (reference sequence). The CDR3, as DNA: TGTGCCAGCAGCTCGGGACTAGCGGGGGTCGGAGAGACCCAGTACTTC. It codes for CASSSGLAGVGETQYF.

In its sample, this clone was seen a few times. This chain connects TRBV6-2 or TRBV6-3 to TRBJ1-1, with no clear D. Trimming removed 2 bases at V and 2 bases at J, with 6 bases between. In germline, CDR1 is MNHEY, CDR2 SVGEGT. The CDR3 is made up of 13 amino acids. The CDR3 sequence: CASSYNINTEAFF. In DNA, the CDR3 is TGTGCCAGCAGTTACAACATTAACACTGAAGCTTTCTTT.

This clone has a single count. The gene calls are TRBV11-2 and TRBJ2-1, with TRBD2 matching 10 bases. The CDR3 length is 15 residues. Germline V lookup: CDR1 SGHAT, CDR2 FQNNGV. V dropped 5 bases and J dropped 4; count of bases not matched to a gene: 5. CDR3 DNA: TGTGCCAGCAGCCCAGCGGGGGGGCGATACAATGAGCAGTTCTTC. Amino acids: CASSPAGGRYNEQFF.

This chain links TRBV27 with TRBJ1-5, with D unresolved. Germline CDR1 MNHEY, CDR2 SMNVEV (reference sequence). This CDR3 contains 15 residues. V gave up 5 bases and J gave up 3 bases, with 14 bases separating them. The CDR3: CASSGGSTFNQPQHF. CDR3 nucleotides: TGTGCCAGCAGTGGAGGGAGCACCTTCAATCAGCCCCAGCATTTT.

The chain employs TRBV5-4 and TRBJ2-1; no clear D gene. Germline V gene sequence: CDR1 SGHNT, CDR2 YYREEE (reference sequence). V shed 1 base and J shed 3 bases, with 8 bases lying between them. This CDR3 has 14 amino acids. CDR3 nucleotides: TGTGCCAGCAGCTTGCCGTCGGTCTACAATGAGCAGTTCTTC. Amino acids: CASSLPSVYNEQFF. The whole variable domain, filled in from reference TRBV5-4 and TRBJ2-1, reads ETGVTQSPTHLIKTRGQQVTLRCSSQSGHNTVSWYQQALGQGPQFIFQYYREEENGRGNFPPRFSGLQFPNYSSELNVNALELDDSALYLCASSLPSVYNEQFFGPGTRLTVL.

CDR3 DNA: TGTGCCAGCAGCCGATCAACAGGGTACAATCAGCCCCAGCATTTT. This codes for CASSRSTGYNQPQHF. The chain recombines TRBV3-1 (or the pseudogene TRBV3-2) with TRBJ1-5, with D possibly matching TRBD1 (6 bases). This CDR3 region has 15 residues. In germline, CDR1 is LGHDT, CDR2 YNNKEL (reference sequence). The V gene lost 4 bases and the J gene lost 3 bases, with 13 bases spanning the gap.